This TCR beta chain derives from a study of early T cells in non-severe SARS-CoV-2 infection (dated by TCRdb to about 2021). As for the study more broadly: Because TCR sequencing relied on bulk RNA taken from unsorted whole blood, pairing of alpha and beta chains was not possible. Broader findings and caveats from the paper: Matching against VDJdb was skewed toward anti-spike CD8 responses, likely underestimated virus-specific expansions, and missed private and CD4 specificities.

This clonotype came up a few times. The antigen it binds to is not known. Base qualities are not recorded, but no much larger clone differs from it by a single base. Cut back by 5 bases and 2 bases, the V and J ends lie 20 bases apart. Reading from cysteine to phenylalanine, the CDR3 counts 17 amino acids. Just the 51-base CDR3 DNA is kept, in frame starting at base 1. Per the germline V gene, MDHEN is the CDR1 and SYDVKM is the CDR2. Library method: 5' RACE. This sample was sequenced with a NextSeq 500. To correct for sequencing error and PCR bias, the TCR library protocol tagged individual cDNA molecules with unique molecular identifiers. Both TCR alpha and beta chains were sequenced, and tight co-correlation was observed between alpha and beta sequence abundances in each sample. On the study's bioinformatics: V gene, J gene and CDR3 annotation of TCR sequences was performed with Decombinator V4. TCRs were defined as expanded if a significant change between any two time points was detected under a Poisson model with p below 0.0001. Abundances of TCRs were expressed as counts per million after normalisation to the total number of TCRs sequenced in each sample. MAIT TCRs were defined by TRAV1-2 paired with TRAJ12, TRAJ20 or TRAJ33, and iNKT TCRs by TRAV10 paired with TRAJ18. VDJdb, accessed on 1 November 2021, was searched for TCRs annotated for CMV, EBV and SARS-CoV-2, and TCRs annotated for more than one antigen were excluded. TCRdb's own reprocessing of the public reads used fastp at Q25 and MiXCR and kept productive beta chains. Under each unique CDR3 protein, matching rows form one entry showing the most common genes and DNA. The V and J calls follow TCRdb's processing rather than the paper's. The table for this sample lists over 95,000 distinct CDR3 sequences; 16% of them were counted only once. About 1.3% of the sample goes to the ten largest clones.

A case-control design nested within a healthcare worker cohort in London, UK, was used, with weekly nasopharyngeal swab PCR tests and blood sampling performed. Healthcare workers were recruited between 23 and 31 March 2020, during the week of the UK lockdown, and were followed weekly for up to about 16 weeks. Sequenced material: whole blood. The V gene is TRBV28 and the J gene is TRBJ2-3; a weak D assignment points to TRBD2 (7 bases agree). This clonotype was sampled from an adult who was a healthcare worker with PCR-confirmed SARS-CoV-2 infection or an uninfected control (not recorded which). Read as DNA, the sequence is TGTGCCAGCAGTCCATTGAGTCGCGGGGGCCTCACAGATACGCAGTATTTT. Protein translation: CASSPLSRGGLTDTQYF.